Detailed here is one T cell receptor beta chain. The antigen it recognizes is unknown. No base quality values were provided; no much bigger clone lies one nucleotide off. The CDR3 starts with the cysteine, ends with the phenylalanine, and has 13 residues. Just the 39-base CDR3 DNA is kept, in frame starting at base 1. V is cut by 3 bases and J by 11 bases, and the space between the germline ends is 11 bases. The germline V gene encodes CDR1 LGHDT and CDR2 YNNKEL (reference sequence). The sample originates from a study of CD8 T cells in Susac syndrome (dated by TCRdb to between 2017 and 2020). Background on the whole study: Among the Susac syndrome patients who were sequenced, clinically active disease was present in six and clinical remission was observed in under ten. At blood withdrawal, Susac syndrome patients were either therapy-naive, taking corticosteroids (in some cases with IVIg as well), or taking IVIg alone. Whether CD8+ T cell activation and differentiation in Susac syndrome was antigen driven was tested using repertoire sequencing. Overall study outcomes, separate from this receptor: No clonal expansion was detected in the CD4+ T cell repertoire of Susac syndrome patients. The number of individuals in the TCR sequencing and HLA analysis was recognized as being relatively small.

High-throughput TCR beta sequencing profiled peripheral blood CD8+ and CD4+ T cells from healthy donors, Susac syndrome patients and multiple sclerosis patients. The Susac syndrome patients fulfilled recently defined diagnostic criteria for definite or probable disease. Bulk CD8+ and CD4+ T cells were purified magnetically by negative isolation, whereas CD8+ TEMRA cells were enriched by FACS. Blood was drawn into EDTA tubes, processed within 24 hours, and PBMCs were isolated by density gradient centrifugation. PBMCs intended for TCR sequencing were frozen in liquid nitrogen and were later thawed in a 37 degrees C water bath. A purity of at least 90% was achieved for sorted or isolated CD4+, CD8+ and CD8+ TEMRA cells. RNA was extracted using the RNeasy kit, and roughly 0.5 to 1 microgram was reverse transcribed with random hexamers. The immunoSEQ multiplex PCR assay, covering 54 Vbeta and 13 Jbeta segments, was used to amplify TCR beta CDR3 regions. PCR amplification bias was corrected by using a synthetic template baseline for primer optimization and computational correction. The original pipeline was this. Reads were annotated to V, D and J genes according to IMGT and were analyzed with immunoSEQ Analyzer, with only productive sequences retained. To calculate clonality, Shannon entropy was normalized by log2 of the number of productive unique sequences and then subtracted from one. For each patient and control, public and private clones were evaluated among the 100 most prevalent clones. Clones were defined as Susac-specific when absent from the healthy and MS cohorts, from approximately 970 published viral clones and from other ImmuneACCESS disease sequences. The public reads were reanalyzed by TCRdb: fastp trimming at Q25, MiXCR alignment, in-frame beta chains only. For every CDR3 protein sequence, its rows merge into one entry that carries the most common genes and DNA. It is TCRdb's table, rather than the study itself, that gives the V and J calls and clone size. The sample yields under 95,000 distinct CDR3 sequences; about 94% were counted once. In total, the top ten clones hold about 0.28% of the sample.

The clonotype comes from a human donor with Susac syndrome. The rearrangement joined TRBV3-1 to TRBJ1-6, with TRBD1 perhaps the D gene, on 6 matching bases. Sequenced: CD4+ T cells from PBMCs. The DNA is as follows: TGTGCCAGCAGCCACAGGACAGACACACCCCTCCACTTT. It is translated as CASSHRTDTPLHF.